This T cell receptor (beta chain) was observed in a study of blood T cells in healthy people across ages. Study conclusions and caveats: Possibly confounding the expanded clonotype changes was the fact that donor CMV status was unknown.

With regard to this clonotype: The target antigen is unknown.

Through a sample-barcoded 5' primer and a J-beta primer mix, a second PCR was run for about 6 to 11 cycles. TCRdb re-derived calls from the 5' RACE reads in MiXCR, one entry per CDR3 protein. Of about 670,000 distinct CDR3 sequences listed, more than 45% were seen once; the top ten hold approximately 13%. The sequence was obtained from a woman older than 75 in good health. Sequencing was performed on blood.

For the CDR3, the DNA is TGCAGCGTTGGCTCGGGCACTGAAGCTTTCTTT. The encoded protein is CSVGSGTEAFF. The chain joins TRBV29-1 to TRBJ1-1, with D unresolved. Germline assignment: CDR1 SQVTM and CDR2 ANQGSEA. Trimming removed 4 bases from V and 4 bases from J, with 7 bases in between. The CDR3 loop spans 11 amino acids.